One sample yielded the 10 T cell receptor beta chains listed below, sequenced in a study of blood T cells in healthy people across ages. A second PCR, run for about 7 to 12 cycles, used a sample-barcoded 5' primer plus a J-beta primer mix. TCRdb recomputed calls from the 5' RACE reads with MiXCR, one row per CDR3 protein. This table holds approximately 1.5 million distinct CDR3 sequences, 35% to 45% found once. The sequenced sample was blood. All receptors derive from a woman aged 18-29 years in good health.

Only a few counts were recorded for this clonotype. The V call is TRBV21-1, the J call TRBJ2-3; the table calls TRBD2, which could not be checked here. TRBV21-1 is reported as a pseudogene. The CDR3 has 15 amino acids. DNA for the CDR3: TGTGCCAGCATTGTAGCGGGAGTCCGCACAGATACGCAGTATTTT. Translating it yields CASIVAGVRTDTQYF.

V usage is TRBV2 and J usage is TRBJ2-2; D remains ambiguous. Germline V CDR1 and CDR2: SNHLY, FYNNEI. V shed 3 bases and J shed 2 bases, with 10 bases lying between them. This CDR3 is 15 amino acids long. CDR3 sequence reads: CASSEENRNTGELFF. For the CDR3, the DNA is TGTGCCAGCAGTGAGGAAAACAGAAACACCGGGGAGCTGTTTTTT.

In this sample, this clonotype turned up once. The genes are TRBV4-2 and TRBJ2-1; 10 bases agree with TRBD2. This CDR3 region has 15 residues. CDR1 is LGHNA and CDR2 is YNFKEQ in the germline V gene. V lost 1 base to trimming and J lost 7 bases; unmatched junction nucleotides: 4. As DNA, the CDR3 is TGTGCCAGCAGCCAAGTAAGCGGGGGGGTAAATGAGCAGTTCTTC. It encodes CASSQVSGGVNEQFF.

This clonotype has only a few counts. V and J are TRBV7-3 and TRBJ2-1; D may be TRBD2 (6 bases). Germline V gene sequence: CDR1 SGHTA, CDR2 FQGTGA. CDR3 size: 15 residues. The germline V and J ends were trimmed by 4 bases and 2 bases, with 12 bases remaining between them. The CDR3 region has the DNA TGTGCCAGCAGCTACAGACTAGTGACCTACAATGAGCAGTTCTTC. Its protein product is CASSYRLVTYNEQFF.

V and J are TRBV25-1 and TRBJ1-2; D not certain. Germline lookup yields CDR1 MGHDK and CDR2 SYGVNS. This CDR3 contains 13 residues. Deletions cut 0 bases from V and 6 bases from J, with 8 bases between. For the CDR3, the DNA is TGTGCCAGCAGTGAATATATTGGGCATGGCTACACCTTC. Translation gives CASSEYIGHGYTF.

This clonotype was seen only a few times. The chain joins TRBV4-3 to TRBJ2-5; D possibly corresponds to TRBD2 (5 bases). The J call is doubtful: the DNA matches TRBJ2-7 better. The CDR3 contains 15 residues. CDR1 is LGHNA and CDR2 is YSLEER in the germline V gene. The CDR3 DNA follows: TGCGCCAGCAGCCAAGATTTTGGACTCGCCTACGAGCAGTACTTC. This translates into CASSQDFGLAYEQYF.

This clonotype was observed a few times. The J gene is TRBJ2-7, the V gene TRBV4-1; perhaps TRBD1 as D (6 bases). This CDR3 has 15 amino acids. Trimming pared 5 bases from V and 0 bases from J, leaving 14 bases between. Germline V gene sequence: CDR1 MGHRA, CDR2 YSYEKL. CDR3: CASSLTDSYSYEQYF. The CDR3 DNA reads TGCGCCAGCAGCTTGACGGACAGTTACTCCTACGAGCAGTACTTC.

This clonotype occurred a few times. The chain recombines TRBV27 with TRBJ2-3; the D call may be TRBD1 or TRBD2 (5 bases each). The CDR3 has 15 residues. The ends were cut back, 5 bases at V and 2 bases at J, with 14 bases in the middle. CDR1 is MNHEY and CDR2 is SMNVEV in the germline V gene (reference sequence). The CDR3: CASSIRGQTTDTQYF. CDR3 DNA: TGTGCCAGCAGTATCCGGGGCCAGACCACAGATACGCAGTATTTT.

The chain carries TRBV6-1 and TRBJ2-1, with 13 bases identical to TRBD2. CDR3 length: 16 residues. With 3 bases clipped from V and 6 bases from J, the junction kept 5 bases outside the gene matches. Germline loops: CDR1 MNHNS, CDR2 SASEGT. The DNA for the CDR3 is TGTGCCAGCAGTGAGCGTTGGACTAGCGGGAGCAATGAGCAGTTCTTC. Residues: CASSERWTSGSNEQFF.

The V and J genes are TRBV15 and TRBJ1-2, with 8 bases identical to TRBD1. CDR3 length: 13 amino acids. Germline CDR1 is LNHNV and CDR2 is YYDKDF (reference sequence). Losses at the gene ends were 4 bases for V and 8 bases for J; bases not matched to a gene: 6. CDR3 bases: TGTGCCACCAGCACCGACAGGGGCCCGGGCTACACCTTC. Translation gives CATSTDRGPGYTF. Filled out from reference TRBV15 and TRBJ1-2, the complete variable domain reads DAMVIQNPRYQVTQFGKPVTLSCSQTLNHNVMYWYQQKSSQAPKLLFHYYDKDFNNEADTPDNFQSRRPNTSFCFLDIRSPGLGDTAMYLCATSTDRGPGYTFGSGTRLTVV.